This T cell receptor beta chain was captured by sequencing in a study of blood T cells in healthy people across ages. Combining a sample-barcoded 5' primer with a J-beta primer mix, a second PCR ran for roughly 6 to 11 cycles. TCRdb re-derived calls from the 5' RACE reads in MiXCR, one entry per CDR3 protein. The data show roughly 1.7 million distinct CDR3 sequences, with about 35% seen just once and approximately 10% held by the top ten. Whole-study results and caveats: Estimated diversity across one million T cells was deemed an underestimate.

PBMCs numbering at least 6 million were isolated per sample. Many counts were recorded for this clonotype. Its antigen remains unidentified. The CDR3 is 11 amino acids. Deletions cut 5 bases from V and 6 bases from J, with 11 bases between. CDR1 is SQVTM and CDR2 is ANQGSEA in the germline V gene. Material for sequencing was blood. The receptor comes from a woman between 25 and 40 years old in good health. The J gene is TRBJ2-7, the V gene TRBV29-1; D is unresolved. The CDR3 is CSVYVRSEQYF. For the CDR3, the DNA is TGCAGCGTTTATGTACGGAGCGAGCAGTACTTC.